This TCR beta chain was sequenced in a study of cytomegalovirus exposure and HLA in healthy donors. Turning to this clone: The antigen remains undetermined.

Study-wide findings and caveats: In vitro checks showed that a few CMV-associated chains really do target CMV antigens. The likely explanation for a cluster of highly shared sequence variants was sequencing artifact.

Use of 60 Vbeta and 13 Jbeta primers characterized the PCR. Profiling relied on immunoSEQ multiplex PCR, and the TCRdb table lists in-frame clones only, not all of them. The profile shows roughly 170,000 clones, around 80% of them singletons. This CDR3 comprises 16 residues. Trimming removed 4 bases from V and 4 bases from J; junction bases left unmatched: 11. Per germline, CDR1 SGHTS and CDR2 YDEGEE. The V gene is TRBV5-8, the J gene TRBJ1-5; 7 bases are shared with TRBD1. The source of this sequence is a woman aged 30 to 39 in good health and CMV-seropositive. Sample: PBMCs. In DNA, the CDR3 is TGTGCCAGCAGCCAAAACAGGGGAGAGTGGAATCAGCCCCAGCATTTT. Translated, it gives CASSQNRGEWNQPQHF.